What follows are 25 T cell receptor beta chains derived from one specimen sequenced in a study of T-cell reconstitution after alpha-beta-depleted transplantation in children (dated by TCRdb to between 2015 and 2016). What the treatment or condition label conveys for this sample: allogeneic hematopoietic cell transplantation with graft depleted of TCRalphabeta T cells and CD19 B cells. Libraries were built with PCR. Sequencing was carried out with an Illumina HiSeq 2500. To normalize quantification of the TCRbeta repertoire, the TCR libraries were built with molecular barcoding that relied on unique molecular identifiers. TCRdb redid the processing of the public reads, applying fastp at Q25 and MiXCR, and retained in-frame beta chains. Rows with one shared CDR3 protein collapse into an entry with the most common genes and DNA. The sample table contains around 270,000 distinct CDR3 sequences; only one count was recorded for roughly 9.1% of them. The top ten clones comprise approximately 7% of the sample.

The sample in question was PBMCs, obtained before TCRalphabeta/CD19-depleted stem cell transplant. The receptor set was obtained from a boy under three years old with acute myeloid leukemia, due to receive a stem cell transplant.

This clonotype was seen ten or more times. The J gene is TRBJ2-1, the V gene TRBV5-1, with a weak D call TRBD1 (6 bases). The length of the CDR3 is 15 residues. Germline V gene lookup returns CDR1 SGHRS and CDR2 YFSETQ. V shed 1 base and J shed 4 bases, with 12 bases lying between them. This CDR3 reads CASSLRLGGYNEQFF. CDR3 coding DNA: TGCGCCAGCAGCTTGCGGCTAGGGGGATACAATGAGCAGTTCTTC. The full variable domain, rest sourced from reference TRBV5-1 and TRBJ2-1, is KAGVTQTPRYLIKTRGQQVTLSCSPISGHRSVSWYQQTPGQGLQFLFEYFSETQRNKGNFPGRFSGRQFSNSRSEMNVSTLELGDSALYLCASSLRLGGYNEQFFGPGTRLTVL.

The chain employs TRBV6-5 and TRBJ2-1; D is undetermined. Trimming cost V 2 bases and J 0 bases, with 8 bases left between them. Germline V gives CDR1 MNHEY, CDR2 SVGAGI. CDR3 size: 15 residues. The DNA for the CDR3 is TGTGCCAGCAGTTACAGGGAAAGCTCCTACAATGAGCAGTTCTTC. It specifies CASSYRESSYNEQFF.

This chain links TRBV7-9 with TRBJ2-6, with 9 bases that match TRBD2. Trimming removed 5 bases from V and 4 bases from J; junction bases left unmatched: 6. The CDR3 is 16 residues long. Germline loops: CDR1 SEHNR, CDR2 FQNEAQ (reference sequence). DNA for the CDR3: TGTGCCAGCAGCCCGCCGGGACTAGCCGGGGCCAACGTCCTGACTTTC. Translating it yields CASSPPGLAGANVLTF.

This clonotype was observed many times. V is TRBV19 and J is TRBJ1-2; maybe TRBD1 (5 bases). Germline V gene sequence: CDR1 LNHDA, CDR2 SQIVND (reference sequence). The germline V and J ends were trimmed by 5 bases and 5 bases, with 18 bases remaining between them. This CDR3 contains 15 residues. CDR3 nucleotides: TGTGCCAGTAGTCCTCTTTCGGGGCAGGGTTATGGCTACACCTTC. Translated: CASSPLSGQGYGYTF. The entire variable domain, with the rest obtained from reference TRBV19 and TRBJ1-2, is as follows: DGGITQSPKYLFRKEGQNVTLSCEQNLNHDAMYWYRQDPGQGLRLIYYSQIVNDFQKGDIAEGYSVSREKKESFPLTVTSAQKNPTAFYLCASSPLSGQGYGYTFGSGTRLTVV.

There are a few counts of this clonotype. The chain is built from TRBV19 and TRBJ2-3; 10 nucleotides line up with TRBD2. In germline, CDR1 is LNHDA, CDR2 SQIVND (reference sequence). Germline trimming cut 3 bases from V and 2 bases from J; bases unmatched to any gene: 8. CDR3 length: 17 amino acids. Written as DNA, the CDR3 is TGTGCCAGTAGTATGGGGTCTAGCGGGAGACCCACAGATACGCAGTATTTT. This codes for CASSMGSSGRPTDTQYF.

Here the CDR3 reads CASSHSGGPGNEQYF. As DNA, the CDR3 is TGCGCCAGCAGCCACTCGGGAGGGCCAGGGAACGAGCAGTACTTC. This chain connects TRBV4-3 to TRBJ2-7; 8 bases agree with TRBD2. Trimming cost V 3 bases and J 5 bases; bases outside gene matches: 9. Per the germline V gene, CDR1 is LGHNA and CDR2 is YSLEER. The CDR3 is 15 amino acids.

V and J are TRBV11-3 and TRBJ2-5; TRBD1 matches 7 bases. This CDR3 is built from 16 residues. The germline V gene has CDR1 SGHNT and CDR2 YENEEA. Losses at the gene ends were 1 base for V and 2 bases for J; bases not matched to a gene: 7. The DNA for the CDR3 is TGTGCCAGCAGCTTAGGCCGACAGGGTCGTCAAGAGACCCAGTACTTC. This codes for CASSLGRQGRQETQYF.

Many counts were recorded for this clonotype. CDR3 region: CASSQAKIGGLSSTDTQYF. The CDR3, as DNA: TGTGCCAGCAGCCAGGCTAAGATAGGGGGACTATCTAGCACAGATACGCAGTATTTT. This chain links TRBV3-1 with TRBJ2-3; TRBD2 is a possible D gene (7 bases). The CDR3 extends over 19 amino acids. Per germline, CDR1 LGHDT and CDR2 YNNKEL (reference sequence). V lost 3 bases and J lost 0, with 22 bases in between.

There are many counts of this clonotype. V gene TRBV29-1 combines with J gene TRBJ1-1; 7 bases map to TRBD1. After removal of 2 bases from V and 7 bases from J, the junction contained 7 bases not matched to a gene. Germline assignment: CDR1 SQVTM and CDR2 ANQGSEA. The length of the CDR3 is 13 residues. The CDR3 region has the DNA TGCAGCGTTGAATTGTCCAGGGGGGGTGAAGCTTTCTTT. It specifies CSVELSRGGEAFF.

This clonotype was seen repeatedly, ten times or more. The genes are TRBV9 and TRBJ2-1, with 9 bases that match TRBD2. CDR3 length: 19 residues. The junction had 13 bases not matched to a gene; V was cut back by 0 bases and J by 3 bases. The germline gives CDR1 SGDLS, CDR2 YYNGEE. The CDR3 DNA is TGTGCCAGCAGCGTAGGGGGCGGGGGGGCCAATGGTTTCTACAATGAGCAGTTCTTC. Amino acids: CASSVGGGGANGFYNEQFF.

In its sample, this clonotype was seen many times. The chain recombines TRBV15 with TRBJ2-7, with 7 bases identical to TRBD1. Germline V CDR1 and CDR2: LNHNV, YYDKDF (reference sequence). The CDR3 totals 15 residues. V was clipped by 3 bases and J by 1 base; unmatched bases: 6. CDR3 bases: TGTGCCACCAGCAGTCGACAGGGAAGGTCCTACGAGCAGTACTTC. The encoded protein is CATSSRQGRSYEQYF.

CDR3 sequence reads: CASSLSGGGEQFF. In DNA form, the CDR3 reads TGTGCCAGCAGCTTATCGGGGGGGGGTGAGCAGTTCTTC. The chain carries TRBV7-2 and TRBJ2-1, with 8 bases identical to TRBD2. Germline CDR1 and CDR2: SGHTA and FQGNSA. Trimming removed 2 bases from V and 9 bases from J; junction bases left unmatched: 3. The CDR3 has 13 amino acids.

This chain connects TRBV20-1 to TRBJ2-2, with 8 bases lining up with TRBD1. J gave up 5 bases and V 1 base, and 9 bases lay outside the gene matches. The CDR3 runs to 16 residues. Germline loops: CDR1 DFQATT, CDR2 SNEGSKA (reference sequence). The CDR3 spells CSARALRQGRTGELFF. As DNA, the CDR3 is TGCAGTGCTAGAGCTCTCCGACAGGGGAGGACCGGGGAGCTGTTTTTT.

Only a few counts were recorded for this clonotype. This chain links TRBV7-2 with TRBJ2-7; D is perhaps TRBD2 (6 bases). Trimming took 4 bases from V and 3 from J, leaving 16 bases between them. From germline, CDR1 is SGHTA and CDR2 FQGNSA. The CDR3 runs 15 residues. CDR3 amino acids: CASSSDSGVGYEQYF. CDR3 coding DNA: TGTGCCAGCAGCTCTGACTCGGGGGTTGGCTACGAGCAGTACTTC.

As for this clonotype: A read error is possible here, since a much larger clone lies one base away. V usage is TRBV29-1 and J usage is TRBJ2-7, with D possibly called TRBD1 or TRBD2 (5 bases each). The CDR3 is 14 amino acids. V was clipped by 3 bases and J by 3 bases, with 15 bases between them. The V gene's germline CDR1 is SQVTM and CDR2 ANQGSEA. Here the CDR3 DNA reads TGCAGCGTTGAGCCCCTCCGGGACGGCTACGAGCAGTACTTC. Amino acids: CSVEPLRDGYEQYF.

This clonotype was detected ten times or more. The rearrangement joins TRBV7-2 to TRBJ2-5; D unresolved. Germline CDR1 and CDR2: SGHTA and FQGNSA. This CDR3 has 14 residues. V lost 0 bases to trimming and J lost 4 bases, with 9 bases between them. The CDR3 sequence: CASSLATLAETQYF. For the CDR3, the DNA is TGTGCCAGCAGCTTAGCCACACTGGCAGAGACCCAGTACTTC.

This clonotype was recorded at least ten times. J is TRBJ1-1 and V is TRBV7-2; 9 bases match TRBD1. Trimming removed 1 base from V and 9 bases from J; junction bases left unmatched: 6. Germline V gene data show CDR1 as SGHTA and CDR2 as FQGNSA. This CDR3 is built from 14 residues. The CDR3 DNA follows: TGTGCCAGCAGCTTAGTGGGGACAGGGTCGAAAGCTTTCTTT. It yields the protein CASSLVGTGSKAFF.

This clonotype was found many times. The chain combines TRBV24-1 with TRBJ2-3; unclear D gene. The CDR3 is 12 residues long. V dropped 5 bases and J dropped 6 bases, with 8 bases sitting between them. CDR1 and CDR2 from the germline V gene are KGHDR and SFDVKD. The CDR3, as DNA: TGTGCCACCAGTGCCGGAAGGGATACGCAGTATTTT. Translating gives CATSAGRDTQYF.

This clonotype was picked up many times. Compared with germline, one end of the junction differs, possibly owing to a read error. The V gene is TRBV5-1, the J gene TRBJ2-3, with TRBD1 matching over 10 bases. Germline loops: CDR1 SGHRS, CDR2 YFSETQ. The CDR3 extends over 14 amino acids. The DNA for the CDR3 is TGTGCCAGCAGTGGGACAGGGGGCACAGATACGCAGTATTTT. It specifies CASSGTGGTDTQYF.

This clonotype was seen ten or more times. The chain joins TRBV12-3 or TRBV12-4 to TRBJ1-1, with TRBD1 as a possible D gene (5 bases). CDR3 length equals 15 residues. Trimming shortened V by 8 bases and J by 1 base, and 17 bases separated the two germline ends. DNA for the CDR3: TGTGCCAGCCAGGGAGGGCCCGGAGGGAACACTGAAGCTTTCTTT. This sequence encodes CASQGGPGGNTEAFF.

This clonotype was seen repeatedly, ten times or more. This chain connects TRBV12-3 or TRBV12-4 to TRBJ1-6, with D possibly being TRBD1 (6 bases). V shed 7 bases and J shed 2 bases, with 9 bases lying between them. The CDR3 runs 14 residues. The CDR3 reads CASMGGAYNSPLHF. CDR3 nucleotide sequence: TGTGCCAGCATGGGGGGCGCCTATAATTCACCCCTCCACTTT.

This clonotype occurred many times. The CDR3 loop is CASSHGAFSYEQYF. The CDR3 DNA sequence: TGTGCCAGCAGCCACGGGGCCTTCTCCTACGAGCAGTACTTC. The chain couples TRBV3-1 to TRBJ2-7, with D perhaps being TRBD1 or TRBD2 (5 bases each). CDR3 length: 14 residues. Germline V gene data show CDR1 as LGHDT and CDR2 as YNNKEL (reference sequence). Between the trimmed V and J ends, which lost 3 bases and 0 bases, there was a span of 9 bases.

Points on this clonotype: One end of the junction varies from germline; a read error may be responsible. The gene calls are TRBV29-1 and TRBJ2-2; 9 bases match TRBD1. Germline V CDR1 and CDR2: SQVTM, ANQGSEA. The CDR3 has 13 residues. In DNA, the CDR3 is TGCATCGTTGGGACAGGGCGCACCGGGGAGCTGTTTTTT. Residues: CIVGTGRTGELFF.

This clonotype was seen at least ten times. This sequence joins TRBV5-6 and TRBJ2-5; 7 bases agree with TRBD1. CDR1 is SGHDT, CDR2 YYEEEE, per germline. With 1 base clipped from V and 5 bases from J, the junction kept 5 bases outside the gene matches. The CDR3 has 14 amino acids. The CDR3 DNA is TGTGCCAGCAGCTTGATGACAGGGTGGGAGACCCAGTACTTC. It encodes CASSLMTGWETQYF. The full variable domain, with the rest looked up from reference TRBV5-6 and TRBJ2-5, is DAGVTQSPTHLIKTRGQQVTLRCSPKSGHDTVSWYQQALGQGPQFIFQYYEEEERQRGNFPDRFSGHQFPNYSSELNVNALLLGDSALYLCASSLMTGWETQYFGPGTRLLVL.

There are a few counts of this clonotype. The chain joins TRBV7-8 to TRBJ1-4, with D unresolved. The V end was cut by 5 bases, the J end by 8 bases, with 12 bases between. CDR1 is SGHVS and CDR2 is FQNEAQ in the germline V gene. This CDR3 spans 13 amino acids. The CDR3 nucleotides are TGTGCCAGCAGCCCTAACCCGGGAGAAAAACTGTTTTTT. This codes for CASSPNPGEKLFF.